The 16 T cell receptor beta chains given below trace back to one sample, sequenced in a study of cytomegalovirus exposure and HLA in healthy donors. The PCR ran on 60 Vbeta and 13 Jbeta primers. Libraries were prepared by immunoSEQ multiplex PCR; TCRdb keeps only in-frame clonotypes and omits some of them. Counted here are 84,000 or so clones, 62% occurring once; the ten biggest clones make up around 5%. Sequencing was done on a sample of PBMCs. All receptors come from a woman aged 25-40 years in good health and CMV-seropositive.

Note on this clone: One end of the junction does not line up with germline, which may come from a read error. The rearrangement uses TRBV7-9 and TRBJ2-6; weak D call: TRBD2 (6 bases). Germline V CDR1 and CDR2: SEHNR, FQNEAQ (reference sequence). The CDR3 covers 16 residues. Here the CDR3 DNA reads TGTTCCAGCAGCGGGCAGGCCCTCTCTGGGGCCAACGTCCTGACTTTC. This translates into CSSSGQALSGANVLTF.

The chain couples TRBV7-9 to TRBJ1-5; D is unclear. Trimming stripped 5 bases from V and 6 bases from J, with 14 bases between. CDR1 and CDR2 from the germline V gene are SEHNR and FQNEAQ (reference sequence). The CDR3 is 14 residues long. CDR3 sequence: CASSLGGIGQPQHF. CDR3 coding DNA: TGTGCCAGCAGCCTCGGAGGGATCGGTCAGCCCCAGCATTTT. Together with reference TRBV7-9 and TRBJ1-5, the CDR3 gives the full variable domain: DTGVSQNPRHKITKRGQNVTFRCDPISEHNRLYWYRQTLGQGPEFLTYFQNEAQLEKSRLLSDRFSAERPKGSFSTLEIQRTEQGDSAMYLCASSLGGIGQPQHFGDGTRLSIL.

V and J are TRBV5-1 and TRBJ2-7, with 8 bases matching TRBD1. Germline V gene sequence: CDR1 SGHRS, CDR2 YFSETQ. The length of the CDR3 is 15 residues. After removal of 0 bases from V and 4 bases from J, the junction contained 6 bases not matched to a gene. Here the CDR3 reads CASSLAGQGKYEQYF. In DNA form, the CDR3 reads TGCGCCAGCAGCTTGGCCGGACAGGGAAAATACGAGCAGTACTTC.

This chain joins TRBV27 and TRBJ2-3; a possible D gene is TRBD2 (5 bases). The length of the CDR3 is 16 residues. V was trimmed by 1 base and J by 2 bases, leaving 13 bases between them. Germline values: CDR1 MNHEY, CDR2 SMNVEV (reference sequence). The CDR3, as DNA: TGTGCCAGCAGTTTATTGGAGGATTCCCCCACAGATACGCAGTATTTT. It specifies CASSLLEDSPTDTQYF.

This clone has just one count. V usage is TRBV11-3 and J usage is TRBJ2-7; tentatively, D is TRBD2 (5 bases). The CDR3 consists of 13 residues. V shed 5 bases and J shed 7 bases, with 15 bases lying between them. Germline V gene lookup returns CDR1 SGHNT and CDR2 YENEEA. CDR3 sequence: CASSPPEVWEQYF. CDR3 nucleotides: TGTGCCAGCAGCCCGCCGGAGGTGTGGGAGCAGTACTTC.

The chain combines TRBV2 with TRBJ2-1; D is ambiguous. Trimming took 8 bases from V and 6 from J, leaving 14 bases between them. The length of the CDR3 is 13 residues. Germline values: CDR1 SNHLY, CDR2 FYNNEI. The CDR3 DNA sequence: TGTGCCAGCGGGCTTCGCGTGCCCAATGAGCAGTTCTTC. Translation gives CASGLRVPNEQFF. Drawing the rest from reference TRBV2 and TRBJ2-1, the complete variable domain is EPEVTQTPSHQVTQMGQEVILRCVPISNHLYFYWYRQILGQKVEFLVSFYNNEISEKSEIFDDQFSVERPDGSNFTLKIRSTKLEDSAMYFCASGLRVPNEQFFGPGTRLTVL.

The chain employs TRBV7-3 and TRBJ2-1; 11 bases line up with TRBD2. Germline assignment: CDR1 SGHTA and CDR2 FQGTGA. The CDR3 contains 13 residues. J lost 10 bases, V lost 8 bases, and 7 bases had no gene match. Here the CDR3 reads CASSTSGAGEQFF. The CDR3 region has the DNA TGTGCCAGCTCGACTAGCGGGGCGGGGGAGCAGTTCTTC. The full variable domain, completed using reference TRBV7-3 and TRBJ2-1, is GAGVSQTPSNKVTEKGKYVELRCDPISGHTALYWYRQSLGQGPEFLIYFQGTGAADDSGLPNDRFFAVRPEGSVSTLKIQRTERGDSAVYLCASSTSGAGEQFFGPGTRLTVL.

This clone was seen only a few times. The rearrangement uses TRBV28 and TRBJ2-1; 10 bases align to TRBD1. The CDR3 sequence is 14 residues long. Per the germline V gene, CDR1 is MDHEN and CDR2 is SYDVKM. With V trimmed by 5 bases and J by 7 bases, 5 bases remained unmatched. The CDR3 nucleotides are TGTGCCAGCAGTACCGGGACAGGGGTTAATGAGCAGTTCTTC. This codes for CASSTGTGVNEQFF.

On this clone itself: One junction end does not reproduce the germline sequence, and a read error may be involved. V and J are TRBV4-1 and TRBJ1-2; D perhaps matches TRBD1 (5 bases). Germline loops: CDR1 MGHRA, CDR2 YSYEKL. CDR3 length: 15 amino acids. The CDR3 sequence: CASSQVGGVPAGYPF. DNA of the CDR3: TGCGCCAGCAGCCAAGTCGGAGGGGTGCCGGCGGGCTACCCCTTC.

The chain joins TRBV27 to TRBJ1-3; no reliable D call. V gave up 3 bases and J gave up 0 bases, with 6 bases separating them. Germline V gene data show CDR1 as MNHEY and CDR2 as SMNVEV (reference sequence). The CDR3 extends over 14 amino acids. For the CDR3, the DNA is TGTGCCAGCAGTTTCAGAGGCTCTGGAAACACCATATATTTT. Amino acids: CASSFRGSGNTIYF.

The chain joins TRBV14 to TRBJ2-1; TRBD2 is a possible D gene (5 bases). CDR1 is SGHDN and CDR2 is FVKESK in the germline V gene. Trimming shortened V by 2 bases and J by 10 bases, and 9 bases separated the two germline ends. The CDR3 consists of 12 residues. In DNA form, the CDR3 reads TGTGCCAGCAGCCAATCCGGAGGAGAGCAGTTCTTC. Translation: CASSQSGGEQFF.

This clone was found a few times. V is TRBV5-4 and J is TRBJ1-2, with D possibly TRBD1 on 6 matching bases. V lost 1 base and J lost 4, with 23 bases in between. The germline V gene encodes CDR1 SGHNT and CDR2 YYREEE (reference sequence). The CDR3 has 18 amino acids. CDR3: CASSLSGGGRSSSYGYTF. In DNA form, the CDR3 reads TGTGCCAGCAGCTTGTCAGGCGGGGGGCGGTCTTCCTCCTATGGCTACACCTTC.

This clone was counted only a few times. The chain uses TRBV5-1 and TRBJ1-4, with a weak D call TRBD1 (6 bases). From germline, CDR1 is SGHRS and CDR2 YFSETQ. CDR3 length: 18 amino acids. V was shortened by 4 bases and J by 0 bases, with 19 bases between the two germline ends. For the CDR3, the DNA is TGCGCCAGCAGCCGAGGACAGTCACCTCTTGCAACTAATGAAAAACTGTTTTTT. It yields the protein CASSRGQSPLATNEKLFF.

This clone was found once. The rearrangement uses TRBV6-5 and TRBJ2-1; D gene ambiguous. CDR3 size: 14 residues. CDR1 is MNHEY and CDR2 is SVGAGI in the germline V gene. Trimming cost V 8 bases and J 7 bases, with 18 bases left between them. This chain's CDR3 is CASLSLTRVNEQFF. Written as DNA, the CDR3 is TGTGCCAGCCTTAGCCTAACTCGGGTGAATGAGCAGTTCTTC.

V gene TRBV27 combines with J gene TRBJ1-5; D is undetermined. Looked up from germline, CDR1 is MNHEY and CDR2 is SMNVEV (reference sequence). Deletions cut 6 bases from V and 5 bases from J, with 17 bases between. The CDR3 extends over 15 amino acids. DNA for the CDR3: TGTGCCAGCAGCCCTCTGCCCGCGACTTATCAGCCCCAGCATTTT. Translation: CASSPLPATYQPQHF.

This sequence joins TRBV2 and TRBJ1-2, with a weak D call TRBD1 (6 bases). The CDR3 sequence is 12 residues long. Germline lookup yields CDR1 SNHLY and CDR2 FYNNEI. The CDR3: CVSGDPPYGYTF. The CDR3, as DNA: TGTGTCTCAGGGGATCCCCCCTATGGCTACACCTTC.